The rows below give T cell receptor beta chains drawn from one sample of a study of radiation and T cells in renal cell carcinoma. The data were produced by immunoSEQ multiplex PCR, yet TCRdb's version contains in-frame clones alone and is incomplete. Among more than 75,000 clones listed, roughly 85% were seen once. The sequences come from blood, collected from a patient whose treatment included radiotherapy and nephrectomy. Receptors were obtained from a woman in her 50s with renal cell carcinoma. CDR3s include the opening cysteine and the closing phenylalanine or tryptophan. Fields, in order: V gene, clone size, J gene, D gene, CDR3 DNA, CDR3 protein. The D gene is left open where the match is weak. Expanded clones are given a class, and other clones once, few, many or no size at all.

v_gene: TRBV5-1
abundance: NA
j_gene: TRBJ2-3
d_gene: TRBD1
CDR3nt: TGCGCCAGCAGCTTGAACCCCCCGGACAGGGCAGGGACAGATACGCAGTATTTT
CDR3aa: CASSLNPPDRAGTDTQYF

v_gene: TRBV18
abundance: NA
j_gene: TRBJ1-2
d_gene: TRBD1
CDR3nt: TGTGCCAGCTCACCAGGACAGGGCGGAGACTATGGCTACACCTTC
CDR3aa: CASSPGQGGDYGYTF

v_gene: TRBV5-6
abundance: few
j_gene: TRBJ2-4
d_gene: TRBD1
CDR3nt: TGTGCCAGCAGCTTGCCCGTAACAGGGGGCCTGGGACACATTCAGTACTTC
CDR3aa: CASSLPVTGGLGHIQYF

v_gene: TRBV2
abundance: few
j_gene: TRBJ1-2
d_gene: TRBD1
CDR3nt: TGTGCCAGCAGGGAGACAGGGGGCAACTATGGCTACACCTTC
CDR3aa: CASRETGGNYGYTF

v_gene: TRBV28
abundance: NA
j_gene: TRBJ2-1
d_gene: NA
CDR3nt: TGTGCCAGCAGTGGAGCTAGCGCCAGCTCCTACAATGAGCAGTTCTTC
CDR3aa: CASSGASASSYNEQFF

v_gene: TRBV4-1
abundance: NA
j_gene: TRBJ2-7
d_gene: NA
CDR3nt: TGCGCCAGCAGCCAACCGGGACTGCCTACCTACGAGCAGTACTTC
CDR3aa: CASSQPGLPTYEQYF

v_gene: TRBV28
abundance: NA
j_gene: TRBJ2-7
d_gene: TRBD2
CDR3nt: TGTGCCAGCAGACCTAGCGGAGGTGGGGAGCAGTACTTC
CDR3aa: CASRPSGGGEQYF

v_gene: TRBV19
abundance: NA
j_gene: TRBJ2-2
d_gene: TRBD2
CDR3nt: TGTGCCAGTAGAACCGGGACTATTAACACCGGGGAGCTGTTTTTT
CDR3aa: CASRTGTINTGELFF

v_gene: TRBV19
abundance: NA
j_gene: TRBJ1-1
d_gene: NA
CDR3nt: TGTGCCAGTAGTATAGGCGGGTACACTGAAGCTTTCTTT
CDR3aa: CASSIGGYTEAFF

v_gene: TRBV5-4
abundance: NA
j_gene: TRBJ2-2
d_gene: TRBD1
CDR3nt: TGTGCCAGCAGCTTGGCGGGACAGGGGCCCTCGAACACCGGGGAGCTGTTTTTT
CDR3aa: CASSLAGQGPSNTGELFF

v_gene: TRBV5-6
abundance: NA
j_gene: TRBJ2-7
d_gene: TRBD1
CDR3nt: TGTGCCAGCAGCTTGATACAGGGGATCGAGCAGTACTTC
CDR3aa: CASSLIQGIEQYF

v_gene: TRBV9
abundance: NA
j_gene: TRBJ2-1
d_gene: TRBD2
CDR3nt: TGTGCCAGCAGCGTAGGGGTTATAGCGGGAGGTTTGAATGAGCAGTTCTTC
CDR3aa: CASSVGVIAGGLNEQFF

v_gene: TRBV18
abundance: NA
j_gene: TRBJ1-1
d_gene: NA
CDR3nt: TGTGCCAGCTCACCAGCGGCCCCTGAAGCTTTCTTT
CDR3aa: CASSPAAPEAFF

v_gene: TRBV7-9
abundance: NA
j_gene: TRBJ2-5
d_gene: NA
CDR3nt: TGTGCCAGCAGCTGGACCACAGAGACCCAGTACTTC
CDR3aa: CASSWTTETQYF

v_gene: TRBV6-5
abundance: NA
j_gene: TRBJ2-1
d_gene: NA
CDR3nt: TGTGCCAGCAGCCGAGATCCGAGCTCCTACAATGAGCAGTTCTTC
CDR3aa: CASSRDPSSYNEQFF

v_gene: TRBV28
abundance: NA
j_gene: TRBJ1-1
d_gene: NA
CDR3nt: TGTGCCAGCAGTTTGGGGCTTCCGAGGGAAGCTTTCTTT
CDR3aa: CASSLGLPREAFF